This is a list of T cell receptor beta chains from one sample in a study of T cells in tumors after PD-1 blockade. Libraries were prepared by immunoSEQ multiplex PCR; TCRdb keeps only in-frame clonotypes and omits some of them. The table records 2,500 or so clones, 65% to 70% of them present only once. The sequencing used tumor tissue, collected after anti-PD-1 treatment. These receptors originate from a human donor with basal cell carcinoma. Each CDR3 is given with its conserved first and last residue. A D gene is named only where the DNA matches it firmly. Size values are once, few and many counts, or a class for expanded clones, and some rows have none.

TRBD1 TRBJ1-5 TRBV28 - CASSSRTGSNQPQHF TGTGCCAGCAGTTCCAGGACAGGTAGCAATCAGCCCCAGCATTTT
- TRBJ2-7 TRBV12-3/TRBV12-4 - CASSLPGGEQYF TGTGCCAGCAGCCTCCCTGGCGGGGAGCAGTACTTC
- TRBJ1-2 TRBV6-1 - CASSEAVGSLGYTF TGTGCCAGCAGTGAAGCGGTGGGGTCTCTGGGCTACACCTTC
- TRBJ2-7 TRBV7-9 few CASRTGPNYEQYF TGTGCCAGCAGGACGGGGCCCAACTACGAGCAGTACTTC
TRBD2 TRBJ2-7 TRBV15 - CATSSDWRETGEQYF TGTGCCACCAGCAGTGATTGGCGGGAGACGGGGGAGCAGTACTTC
- TRBJ1-5 TRBV27 - CASSSYGLMGNQPQHF TGTGCCAGCAGTTCCTACGGCTTAATGGGGAATCAGCCCCAGCATTTT
TRBD2 TRBJ2-3 TRBV2 - CASRSGGRAGVDTQYF TGTGCCAGCAGATCCGGGGGGAGGGCCGGGGTAGATACGCAGTATTTT
- TRBJ2-3 TRBV3-1/TRBV3-2 few CASSRGHPVMQDTQYF TGTGCCAGCAGCCGAGGGCATCCTGTCATGCAAGATACGCAGTATTTT
TRBD2 TRBJ2-1 TRBV18 - CASSPLPGGDYNEQFF TGTGCCAGCTCACCACTCCCGGGAGGGGACTACAATGAGCAGTTCTTC
TRBD1 TRBJ2-7 TRBV24-1 few CATSDSTLDRFYEQYF TGTGCCACCAGTGATTCGACCCTGGACAGGTTCTACGAGCAGTACTTC
- TRBJ1-5 TRBV7-9 - CASSLGYSNQPQHF TGTGCCAGCAGCTTAGGGTATAGCAATCAGCCCCAGCATTTT
- TRBJ1-2 TRBV3-1/TRBV3-2 few CASSQEGAVSSYTF TGTGCCAGCAGCCAAGAAGGAGCCGTTTCGTCCTACACCTTC
TRBD2 TRBJ2-5 TRBV9 - CASSAPGGLETQYF TGTGCCAGCAGCGCCCCGGGGGGGCTGGAGACCCAGTACTTC
- TRBJ2-5 TRBV5-5 - CASSLDRARRMETQYF TGTGCCAGCAGCTTGGACAGGGCGAGGAGGATGGAGACCCAGTACTTC
- TRBJ1-6 TRBV7-2 - CASSLDKGRGYNSPLHF TGTGCCAGCAGCTTAGATAAGGGCAGGGGATATAATTCACCCCTCCACTTT
- TRBJ2-7 TRBV7-8 - CASSLDPRDTSSYEQYF TGTGCCAGCAGCTTAGACCCCCGGGACACGAGCTCCTACGAGCAGTACTTC
- TRBJ2-2 TRBV27 - CASRRDTNTGELFF TGTGCCAGCAGACGGGACACCAACACCGGGGAGCTGTTTTTT
TRBD1 TRBJ1-3 TRBV7-6 - CASSLVGTDSGNTIYF TGTGCCAGCAGCTTAGTAGGGACAGACTCTGGAAACACCATATATTTT
- TRBJ2-7 TRBV11-2 - CASSPRSPGEQYF TGTGCCAGCAGCCCGCGGTCCCCTGGGGAGCAGTACTTC
- TRBJ2-3 TRBV7-9 - CASSLVGGGNTQYF TGTGCCAGCAGCTTAGTTGGTGGGGGGAATACGCAGTATTTT
- TRBJ2-3 TRBV7-2 - CASSLGVREDTQYF TGTGCCAGCAGCTTAGGTGTCAGGGAAGATACGCAGTATTTT
TRBD2 TRBJ2-1 TRBV19 large CASSIALLAGASYNEQFF TGTGCCAGTAGTATAGCCCTCCTAGCGGGTGCCTCCTACAATGAGCAGTTCTTC
- TRBJ2-1 TRBV18 - CASSLTGFTNEQFF TGTGCCAGCTCACTTACAGGGTTTACAAATGAGCAGTTCTTC
TRBD1 TRBJ1-2 TRBV28 few CATQTGAHLANYGYTF TGTGCCACCCAAACAGGGGCCCACCTAGCTAACTATGGCTACACCTTC
- TRBJ1-2 TRBV28 once CASRNPQGLFVVEGYTF TGTGCCAGCAGGAACCCACAGGGTCTTTTCGTGGTTGAGGGCTACACCTTC
- TRBJ1-3 TRBV3-1/TRBV3-2 - CASSQDPRPSGNTIYF TGTGCCAGCAGCCAAGATCCGCGGCCGTCTGGAAACACCATATATTTT
- TRBJ1-2 TRBV3-1/TRBV3-2 - CASSLTGTTNYGYTF TGTGCCAGCAGCCTTACCGGGACAACCAACTATGGCTACACCTTC
- TRBJ2-4 TRBV7-2 - CASSLSGLQNIQYF TGTGCCAGCAGCTTATCCGGACTCCAAAACATTCAGTACTTC
- TRBJ2-7 TRBV5-1 large CASSRGTGSVYEQYF TGCGCCAGCAGCCGCGGTACAGGGTCCGTCTACGAGCAGTACTTC
- TRBJ1-2 TRBV9 few CASTVADTTNYGYTF TGTGCCAGCACCGTAGCGGACACAACTAACTATGGCTACACCTTC
- TRBJ1-4 TRBV6-5 - CASSYSGVSNEKLFF TGTGCCAGCAGTTACTCTGGGGTATCTAATGAAAAACTGTTTTTT
- TRBJ2-7 TRBV7-9 - CASSPGQSSYEQYF TGTGCCAGCAGCCCCGGACAAAGCTCCTACGAGCAGTACTTC
TRBD2 TRBJ2-5 TRBV6-6 - CASSYPKGGGVETQYF TGTGCCAGCAGTTACCCTAAAGGCGGGGGGGTGGAGACCCAGTACTTC
- TRBJ2-6 TRBV19 - CASSSPGSGISGANVLTF TGTGCCAGTAGTTCCCCGGGAAGTGGGATCTCTGGGGCCAACGTCCTGACTTTC
TRBD2 TRBJ2-1 TRBV2 - CASSPRLANNEQFF TGTGCCAGCAGTCCCCGACTAGCGAACAATGAGCAGTTCTTC
- TRBJ1-1 TRBV7-2 large CASSLGDLIMNTEAFF TGTGCCAGCAGCTTAGGGGACTTGATCATGAACACTGAAGCTTTCTTT
- TRBJ1-2 TRBV7-9 - CASSLLTSTYGYTF TGTGCCAGCAGCTTATTGACTTCTACGTATGGCTACACCTTC
- TRBJ1-1 TRBV5-4 - CASSNRPNFEAFF TGTGCCAGCAGCAATAGACCGAACTTTGAAGCTTTCTTT
TRBD1 TRBJ1-2 TRBV6-1 - CASRLDRGELYGYTF TGTGCCAGCAGACTGGACAGGGGAGAACTCTATGGCTACACCTTC
TRBD1 TRBJ1-5 TRBV28 large CASSAQGALWAQHF TGTGCCAGCAGCGCTCAGGGGGCATTATGGGCCCAGCATTTT
- TRBJ1-5 TRBV2 - CASTWDGNQPQHF TGTGCCAGCACCTGGGACGGCAATCAGCCCCAGCATTTT
TRBD2 TRBJ2-3 TRBV7-2 - CASSFLAGGGTDTQYF TGTGCCAGCAGCTTCTTAGCGGGAGGGGGGACAGATACGCAGTATTTT
- TRBJ1-2 TRBV7-2 - CASSFSYNYGYTF TGTGCCAGCAGCTTTTCGTATAACTATGGCTACACCTTC
TRBD2 TRBJ2-3 TRBV11-1 once CASSIGLAGGQDTQYF TGTGCCAGCAGCATCGGACTAGCGGGGGGGCAAGATACGCAGTATTTT
- TRBJ1-2 TRBV7-8 once CASSAGNGYTF TGTGCCAGCAGCGCCGGAAATGGCTACACCTTC
- TRBJ2-7 TRBV10-3 - CAISDVGGAREQYF TGTGCCATCAGTGACGTGGGGGGGGCGCGTGAGCAGTACTTC
TRBD2 TRBJ2-5 TRBV9 - CASSLGTSVRETQYF TGTGCCAGCAGCCTCGGGACTAGCGTAAGAGAGACCCAGTACTTC
TRBD2 TRBJ2-2 TRBV18 - CASSTRLAGGPTTGELFF TGTGCCAGCTCAACAAGACTAGCGGGGGGGCCGACCACCGGGGAGCTGTTTTTT